Listed here are 19 T cell receptor beta chains from one sample, sequenced in a study of cytotoxic CD8 clonotypes in ibrutinib-treated CLL. The protocol was immunoSEQ multiplex PCR, while the TCRdb copy is restricted to in-frame clones and leaves out a portion. The profile shows approximately 45,000 clones, 60% to 80% of them singletons. Sequencing was performed on PBMCs, taken after 24 months of ibrutinib treatment. Receptor source: a human donor with chronic lymphocytic leukemia.

V is TRBV5-4 and J is TRBJ2-1, with TRBD1 identical over 8 bases. The length of the CDR3 is 16 residues. The ends lost 5 bases at V and 2 bases at J; junction bases unmatched: 9. In germline, CDR1 is SGHNT, CDR2 YYREEE (reference sequence). The DNA of the CDR3 is TGTGCCAGCAGTTCCCAGGGGGCGGACGCCTACAATGAGCAGTTCTTC. Its translation: CASSSQGADAYNEQFF.

The genes are TRBV30 and TRBJ1-4, with unresolved D. This CDR3 region has 12 residues. Germline loops: CDR1 GTSNPN, CDR2 SVGIG (reference sequence). The V end lost 2 bases, the J end lost 1 base, and 2 bases lay between the germline ends. CDR3 protein: CAWSKTNEKLFF. The CDR3 nucleotides read TGTGCCTGGAGTAAAACTAATGAAAAACTGTTTTTT.

J is TRBJ1-5 and V is TRBV13; D possibly corresponds to TRBD1 (5 bases). V lost 0 bases and J 6 bases, leaving 9 bases between the germline ends. The CDR3 totals 14 residues. Per the germline V gene, CDR1 is PRHDT and CDR2 is FYEKMQ (reference sequence). CDR3 region: CASSLGLGGQPQHF. CDR3 bases: TGTGCCAGCAGCTTAGGTTTGGGGGGTCAGCCCCAGCATTTT.

This clone has more than one count but fewer than ten. The CDR3 DNA reads as TGTGCCAGCAAGGGCCAGGGGGCCGGTGAAAAACTGTTTTTT. Translating gives CASKGQGAGEKLFF. The chain carries TRBV6-1 and TRBJ1-4, with 8 bases lining up with TRBD1. The CDR3 runs 14 residues. Trimming cost V 7 bases and J 7 bases; bases outside gene matches: 8. Germline CDR1 MNHNS, CDR2 SASEGT.

The rearrangement uses TRBV30 and TRBJ2-3, with a tentative D call TRBD2 (5 bases). This CDR3 is built from 15 residues. The germline gives CDR1 GTSNPN, CDR2 SVGIG (reference sequence). V dropped 1 base and J dropped 0 bases, with 11 bases sitting between them. The CDR3 here is CAWSGSASSTDTQYF. In DNA, the CDR3 is TGTGCCTGGAGTGGTAGCGCTTCTAGCACAGATACGCAGTATTTT. Complete variable domain (other parts from reference TRBV30 and TRBJ2-3): SQTIHQWPATLVQPVGSPLSLECTVEGTSNPNLYWYRQAAGRGLQLLFYSVGIGQISSEVPQNLSASRPQDRQFILSSKKLLLSDSGFYLCAWSGSASSTDTQYFGPGTRLTVL.

The chain has TRBV7-2 and TRBJ2-2, with D hard to call. The CDR3 loop spans 16 amino acids. CDR1 SGHTA and CDR2 FQGNSA come from the germline V gene. V lost 3 bases to trimming and J lost 4 bases, with 15 bases between them. CDR3 nucleotide sequence: TGTGCCAGCAGCTTCACGAACAATCCTATCACCGGGGAGCTGTTTTTT. Its protein is CASSFTNNPITGELFF.

About this clone itself: Germline is not matched at one junction end, which may reflect a read error. This rearrangement joins TRBV30 to TRBJ2-4; D not certain. The V gene's germline CDR1 is GTSNPN and CDR2 SVGIG (reference sequence). This CDR3 has 14 amino acids. This CDR3 reads CAWSRPPTKSIQYF. CDR3 sequence (DNA): TGTGCCTGGAGTAGGCCCCCTACAAAAAGCATTCAGTACTTC.

The chain has TRBV19 and TRBJ2-1, with D possibly TRBD2 on 5 matching bases. Trimming took off 4 bases at V and 6 bases at J, with 34 bases between the two ends. The CDR3 contains 21 residues. Germline V gene sequence: CDR1 LNHDA, CDR2 SQIVND (reference sequence). The CDR3 sequence: CASSSSGPGALSVRASNEQFF. The DNA of the CDR3 is TGTGCCAGTAGTAGTAGTGGCCCAGGCGCACTCTCGGTGCGGGCGTCCAATGAGCAGTTCTTC.

This clone was seen more than once but under ten times. The chain recombines TRBV7-6 with TRBJ2-1; D not certain. The CDR3 is made up of 13 amino acids. The V gene's germline CDR1 is SGHVS and CDR2 FNYEAQ. V gave up 4 bases and J gave up 6 bases, with 10 bases separating them. CDR3 amino acids: CASSSFSVNEQFF. The CDR3 DNA reads TGTGCCAGCAGCTCCTTTTCCGTCAATGAGCAGTTCTTC.

The table lists this clone with a few counts. The J gene is TRBJ2-7, the V gene TRBV7-3; possible D gene TRBD2, 6 bases. The CDR3 is 13 residues long. The V gene lost 0 bases and the J gene lost 4 bases, with 7 bases spanning the gap. The germline V gene has CDR1 SGHTA and CDR2 FQGTGA. The CDR3 here is CASSLTGGYEQYF. The DNA of the CDR3 is TGTGCCAGCAGCTTAACGGGGGGTTACGAGCAGTACTTC.

The chain links TRBV5-1 to TRBJ2-2; 9 nucleotides match TRBD2. Unmatched junction bases numbered 1, after V lost 4 bases and J lost 6 bases. Germline CDR1 SGHRS, CDR2 YFSETQ. The CDR3 spans 13 residues. The CDR3 bases are TGCGCCAGCAGCCGCGGGGGGGCCGGGGAGCTGTTTTTT. Translating it yields CASSRGGAGELFF.

The chain is built from TRBV9 and TRBJ2-1, with D perhaps matching TRBD2 (5 bases). Germline V gene sequence: CDR1 SGDLS, CDR2 YYNGEE. The CDR3 loop spans 14 amino acids. V was shortened by 2 bases and J by 3 bases, with 9 bases between the two germline ends. CDR3 amino acids: CASSVGSDYNEQFF. The DNA for the CDR3 is TGTGCCAGCAGCGTTGGTAGCGACTACAATGAGCAGTTCTTC.

The chain recombines TRBV6-6 with TRBJ2-7; 10 nucleotides align to TRBD1. Germline loops: CDR1 MNHNY, CDR2 SVGAGI (reference sequence). The CDR3 has 14 amino acids. The ends lost 2 bases at V and 6 bases at J; junction bases unmatched: 4. The CDR3 region is CASSYGTGVLEQYF. The DNA of the CDR3 is TGTGCCAGCAGTTACGGGACAGGGGTCCTCGAGCAGTACTTC.

V gene TRBV30 combines with J gene TRBJ1-2; 7 bases align to TRBD1. The trim removed 3 bases at V and 8 bases at J, leaving 9 bases unmatched. This CDR3 comprises 13 residues. Germline CDR1 is GTSNPN and CDR2 is SVGIG (reference sequence). The CDR3 here is CAWRASGGGGYTF. DNA for the CDR3: TGTGCCTGGAGGGCGTCAGGGGGTGGGGGCTACACCTTC.

This clone was counted a few times. The V gene is TRBV5-4, the J gene TRBJ1-3; D gene ambiguous. V lost 2 bases and J lost 4, with 13 bases in between. CDR3 length: 15 amino acids. Germline CDR1 is SGHNT and CDR2 is YYREEE (reference sequence). CDR3 amino acids: CASSFRTAGGNTIYF. For the CDR3, the DNA is TGTGCCAGCAGCTTTCGAACGGCAGGAGGAAACACCATATATTTT.

V and J are TRBV7-3 and TRBJ2-3, with TRBD1 matching over 8 bases. V lost 4 bases and J lost 2; bases outside the gene matches: 5. CDR1 and CDR2 from the germline V gene are SGHTA and FQGTGA. The CDR3 is made up of 15 amino acids. The CDR3 is CASSSRQGPTDTQYF. The CDR3 nucleotides read TGTGCCAGCAGCTCCCGACAGGGGCCCACAGATACGCAGTATTTT.

V usage is TRBV7-9 and J usage is TRBJ2-1, with D perhaps matching TRBD1 (6 bases). Germline CDR1 is SEHNR and CDR2 is FQNEAQ (reference sequence). The CDR3 has 14 amino acids. V was trimmed by 5 bases and J by 12 bases, leaving 20 bases between them. The CDR3 DNA follows: TGTGCCAGCAGCGTTTGGGGGCGCACGGGCTTGCAGTTCTTC. Its protein is CASSVWGRTGLQFF.

The chain has TRBV5-8 and TRBJ2-7; D not resolved. Trimming took 0 bases from V and 8 from J, leaving 9 bases between them. This CDR3 has 12 amino acids. The germline gives CDR1 SGHTS, CDR2 YDEGEE. The CDR3 DNA reads as TGTGCCAGCAGCTTGGTATTAGGCAAGCAGTACTTC. It is translated as CASSLVLGKQYF.

V gene TRBV6-5 combines with J gene TRBJ1-2; TRBD1 aligns across 7 bases. V lost 2 bases to trimming and J lost 2 bases; unmatched junction nucleotides: 8. Germline CDR1 reads MNHEY; CDR2 reads SVGAGI. The CDR3 loop spans 16 amino acids. CDR3 region: CASSYTHRGANYGYTF. The DNA of the CDR3 is TGTGCCAGCAGTTACACACACAGGGGCGCCAACTATGGCTACACCTTC.